The T cell receptor (beta chain) described here comes from a study of cytomegalovirus exposure and HLA in healthy donors. General observations from the study: Later analysis indicated greater clonal expansion among HLA-associated TCR beta chains than among equally common other chains.

This clone has more than one count but fewer than ten. Its target is not known. Researchers ran the PCR with 60 Vbeta and 13 Jbeta primers. Measured with immunoSEQ multiplex PCR; TCRdb has only the in-frame clones, and not every one. The sample holds around 150,000 clones; about 73% are singletons and the top ten take 3% to 3.5%. The CDR3 extends over 16 amino acids. CDR1 is LNHDA and CDR2 is SQIVND in the germline V gene (reference sequence). Trimming took 4 bases from V and 0 from J, leaving 15 bases between them. The sequence came from a woman in her thirties or forties in good health and CMV-seronegative. The chain uses TRBV19 and TRBJ1-1; weak D call: TRBD1 (5 bases). The sequencing sample was made of PBMCs. The CDR3 protein is CASSTRGLNMNTEAFF. The CDR3 DNA reads TGTGCCAGTAGTACGAGGGGACTGAACATGAACACTGAAGCTTTCTTT.